The 29 T cell receptor beta chains in this list originate from one sample, sequenced in a study of blood T cell repertoires in COVID-19. TCRdb's table, derived via immunoSEQ multiplex PCR, lists solely in-frame clones and lacks some. This sample has approximately 140,000 clones; around 80% occur once, and the top ten carry under 4.5%. The material sequenced was peripheral blood. Receptor source: a man in his sixties with acute or convalescent COVID-19.

The J gene is TRBJ2-7, the V gene TRBV19; 7 positions agree with TRBD1. V lost 6 bases and J lost 1; bases outside the gene matches: 3. CDR1 is LNHDA and CDR2 is SQIVND in the germline V gene (reference sequence). The CDR3 is 13 residues long. CDR3 DNA: TGTGCCAGTAGCCCGACAGGGTCCTACGAGCAGTACTTC. Translated: CASSPTGSYEQYF.

The chain couples TRBV2 to TRBJ1-1; TRBD1 aligns across 7 bases. Germline CDR1 and CDR2: SNHLY and FYNNEI. J was trimmed by 7 bases and V by 5 bases; bases with no gene match: 4. There are 12 residues in the CDR3. The CDR3 DNA is TGTGCCAGCAGTCGGGACAGACTTGAAGCTTTCTTT. Protein product: CASSRDRLEAFF.

The V call is TRBV14, the J call TRBJ1-3; weak D call: TRBD1 (5 bases). Per germline, CDR1 SGHDN and CDR2 FVKESK. The V end lost 4 bases, the J end lost 3 bases, and 13 bases lay between the germline ends. The CDR3 extends over 15 amino acids. The DNA for the CDR3 is TGTGCCAGCAGCCCCCAGGGACTTCTTGGAAACACCATATATTTT. This sequence encodes CASSPQGLLGNTIYF.

The chain recombines TRBV28 with TRBJ1-5; D remains ambiguous. The CDR3 sequence is 16 residues long. V was pared by 3 bases and J by 4 bases, with 16 bases between. Germline-derived CDR1 and CDR2 are MDHEN and SYDVKM. The CDR3 is CASSLTRVRTNQPQHF. CDR3 bases: TGTGCCAGCAGTTTGACCCGGGTCAGAACGAATCAGCCCCAGCATTTT.

The V and J genes are TRBV7-3 and TRBJ1-5, with a tentative D call TRBD1 (5 bases). The germline CDR1 and CDR2 sequences are SGHTA and FQGTGA. The CDR3 extends over 13 amino acids. Trimming took 0 bases from V and 8 from J, leaving 8 bases between them. The CDR3 reads CASSLTGVEPQHF. DNA for the CDR3: TGTGCCAGCAGCTTAACAGGGGTGGAGCCCCAGCATTTT.

The chain uses TRBV9 and TRBJ2-1, with 7 bases identical to TRBD2. The CDR3 has 14 residues. Per the germline V gene, CDR1 is SGDLS and CDR2 is YYNGEE. Germline trimming cut 0 bases from V and 9 bases from J; bases unmatched to any gene: 6. The CDR3 coding sequence is TGTGCCAGCAGCGTAGCTACTAGCGTAAGTGAGCAGTTCTTC. It codes for CASSVATSVSEQFF. The full variable domain, rest sourced from reference TRBV9 and TRBJ2-1, is DSGVTQTPKHLITATGQRVTLRCSPRSGDLSVYWYQQSLDQGLQFLIQYYNGEERAKGNILERFSAQQFPDLHSELNLSSLELGDSALYFCASSVATSVSEQFFGPGTRLTVL.

V is TRBV28 and J is TRBJ2-1, with D maybe TRBD2 (6 bases). The CDR3 spans 13 residues. Trimming left V 3 bases short and J 12 bases short, with 15 bases between. The V gene's germline CDR1 is MDHEN and CDR2 SYDVKM. CDR3 region: CASSFGGEGWQFF. The CDR3 DNA is TGTGCCAGCAGTTTCGGGGGAGAGGGCTGGCAGTTCTTC.

This chain uses TRBV5-8 with TRBJ1-5; 8 bases are a match to TRBD1. The germline V gene encodes CDR1 SGHTS and CDR2 YDEGEE. V was pared by 4 bases and J by 1 base, with 7 bases of the junction left unmatched. There are 16 residues in the CDR3. The CDR3 is CASSPTGVLSNQPQHF. The CDR3 DNA reads TGTGCCAGCAGCCCGACAGGGGTTTTGAGCAATCAGCCCCAGCATTTT.

This clone occurred a few times. The CDR3 is CASSPVGGTRGYEQYF. For the CDR3, the DNA is TGTGCCAGCTCACCCGTGGGGGGTACGAGGGGCTACGAGCAGTACTTC. The rearrangement links TRBV18 to TRBJ2-7; tentatively, D is TRBD2 (6 bases). The CDR3 length is 16 residues. The germline gives CDR1 KGHSH, CDR2 LQKENI. V was pared by 3 bases and J by 3 bases, with 18 bases between.

The rearrangement links TRBV12-3 or TRBV12-4 to TRBJ2-1, with TRBD1 identical over 7 bases. V lost 6 bases and J lost 6; bases outside the gene matches: 5. CDR3 length equals 13 residues. The CDR3 region is CASRRDSINEQFF. The CDR3 nucleotides are TGTGCCAGCAGAAGGGACAGTATCAATGAGCAGTTCTTC.

V gene TRBV7-2 combines with J gene TRBJ2-1, with 11 positions matching TRBD2. Germline V gene sequence: CDR1 SGHTA, CDR2 FQGNSA. Trimming cost V 1 base and J 0 bases; bases outside gene matches: 5. This CDR3 has 18 amino acids. In nucleotides, the CDR3 is TGTGCCAGCAGCTTAGAGGGACTAGCGGCTAGCTCCTACAATGAGCAGTTCTTC. It specifies CASSLEGLAASSYNEQFF.

The rearrangement uses TRBV6-5 and TRBJ2-1; 10 bases line up with TRBD2. The CDR3 length is 15 residues. CDR1 is MNHEY and CDR2 is SVGAGI in the germline V gene. The V gene end was trimmed by 0 bases and the J gene end by 10 bases; junction bases not matched to a gene: 6. For the CDR3, the DNA is TGTGCCAGCAGTTACTCTGTGGGACTAGCGAGGGAGCAGTTCTTC. This gives the protein CASSYSVGLAREQFF.

The chain is built from TRBV5-3 and TRBJ1-2; 7 bases are shared with TRBD1. TRBV5-3 is sorted into the ORF group, with uncertain function. V gave up 5 bases and J gave up 3 bases; unmatched junction bases: 10. The CDR3 contains 15 residues. The CDR3 is CARSQEEGADYGYTF. The CDR3, as DNA: TGTGCCAGAAGTCAGGAAGAGGGGGCAGACTATGGCTACACCTTC.

J is TRBJ2-1 and V is TRBV27, with 10 nucleotides matching TRBD2. The V gene end was trimmed by 8 bases and the J gene end by 7 bases; junction bases not matched to a gene: 8. Germline values: CDR1 MNHEY, CDR2 SMNVEV (reference sequence). This CDR3 spans 14 amino acids. The CDR3 protein is CASRLAGVDNEQFF. CDR3 in DNA: TGTGCCAGCCGGCTAGCGGGAGTAGATAATGAGCAGTTCTTC.

The chain links TRBV18 to TRBJ2-1, with 9 bases matching TRBD2. The V gene end was trimmed by 3 bases and the J gene end by 8 bases; junction bases not matched to a gene: 11. This CDR3 has 16 residues. Germline values: CDR1 KGHSH, CDR2 LQKENI. CDR3 residues: CASSPQTSGIRDEQFF. CDR3 nucleotides: TGTGCCAGCTCACCGCAGACTAGCGGTATCAGGGATGAGCAGTTCTTC.

The chain employs TRBV9 and TRBJ2-1; 9 bases are shared with TRBD2. Germline values: CDR1 SGDLS, CDR2 YYNGEE. Unmatched junction bases numbered 11, after V lost 4 bases and J lost 9 bases. This CDR3 is 15 amino acids long. The CDR3 DNA follows: TGTGCCAGCAGCTCAGGGACTAGCTATAATGGTGAGCAGTTCTTC. This encodes CASSSGTSYNGEQFF.

J is TRBJ2-2 and V is TRBV25-1, with 7 bases lining up with TRBD1. Germline CDR1 is MGHDK and CDR2 is SYGVNS. The CDR3 sequence is 15 residues long. V lost 6 bases and J lost 4; bases outside the gene matches: 8. In DNA, the CDR3 is TGTGCCAGCAGAGAAGGGGGCATGAGCACCGGGGAGCTGTTTTTT. It is translated as CASREGGMSTGELFF. The variable domain in full, completed from reference TRBV25-1 and TRBJ2-2, reads EADIYQTPRYLVIGTGKKITLECSQTMGHDKMYWYQQDPGMELHLIHYSYGVNSTEKGDLSSESTVSRIRTEHFPLTLESARPSHTSQYLCASREGGMSTGELFFGEGSRLTVL.

The J gene is TRBJ1-2, the V gene TRBV29-1; no firm D call. Germline CDR1 reads SQVTM; CDR2 reads ANQGSEA. The CDR3 runs 11 residues. Trimming removed 7 bases from V and 3 bases from J, with 9 bases in between. CDR3 in amino acids: CSAGSDYGYTF. The DNA of the CDR3 is TGCAGCGCTGGGAGTGACTATGGCTACACCTTC. Full variable domain (rest looked up from reference TRBV29-1 and TRBJ1-2): SAVISQKPSRDICQRGTSLTIQCQVDSQVTMMFWYRQQPGQSLTLIATANQGSEATYESGFVIDKFPISRPNLTFSTLTVSNMSPEDSSIYLCSAGSDYGYTFGSGTRLTVV.

The chain carries TRBV5-6 and TRBJ1-5, with TRBD1 matching 7 bases. V shed 4 bases and J 4 bases; nucleotides not matched to a gene: 5. The CDR3 spans 14 residues. The V gene's germline CDR1 is SGHDT and CDR2 YYEEEE. In DNA, the CDR3 is TGTGCCAGCAGCCAAGGACAGGTGAATCAGCCCCAGCATTTT. Protein product: CASSQGQVNQPQHF. Looking up the rest from reference TRBV5-6 and TRBJ1-5 gives the full variable domain: DAGVTQSPTHLIKTRGQQVTLRCSPKSGHDTVSWYQQALGQGPQFIFQYYEEEERQRGNFPDRFSGHQFPNYSSELNVNALLLGDSALYLCASSQGQVNQPQHFGDGTRLSIL.

The chain couples TRBV6-1 to TRBJ1-2; no clear D. The CDR3 covers 14 residues. Germline lookup yields CDR1 MNHNS and CDR2 SASEGT. V shed 3 bases and J shed 8 bases, with 16 bases lying between them. The CDR3, as DNA: TGTGCCAGCAGTGAGCCGGCTCAGACGGGGGGCTACACCTTC. It translates to CASSEPAQTGGYTF.

This clone was found once. V usage is TRBV15 and J usage is TRBJ1-4, with a weak D call TRBD1 (5 bases). Germline CDR1 reads LNHNV; CDR2 reads YYDKDF (reference sequence). This CDR3 contains 12 residues. V lost 8 bases and J 3 bases, leaving 7 bases between the germline ends. As DNA, the CDR3 is TGTGCCACCTCGGGGGCTAATGAAAAACTGTTTTTT. Protein product: CATSGANEKLFF.

This clone was seen only once. The chain is built from TRBV27 and TRBJ1-1; 8 bases agree with TRBD1. Germline values: CDR1 MNHEY, CDR2 SMNVEV (reference sequence). J gave up 4 bases and V 2 bases, and 6 bases lay outside the gene matches. This CDR3 comprises 15 residues. The CDR3, as DNA: TGTGCCAGCAGTTTAATCGGACAGGGATCCACTGAAGCTTTCTTT. It is translated as CASSLIGQGSTEAFF.

The V call is TRBV5-4, the J call TRBJ1-2; D uncertain. Trimming shortened V by 2 bases and J by 3 bases, and 5 bases separated the two germline ends. CDR1 is SGHNT and CDR2 is YYREEE in the germline V gene (reference sequence). The length of the CDR3 is 12 residues. CDR3 protein: CASSFPDYGYTF. The CDR3 DNA follows: TGTGCCAGCAGCTTTCCAGACTATGGCTACACCTTC.

The chain couples TRBV2 to TRBJ1-2, with a tentative D call TRBD1 (5 bases). V shed 3 bases and J shed 8 bases, with 13 bases lying between them. CDR3 size: 13 residues. CDR1 is SNHLY, CDR2 FYNNEI, per germline. CDR3 residues: CASSEGGPGGYTF. The CDR3 nucleotides read TGTGCCAGCAGTGAGGGTGGTCCAGGGGGCTACACCTTC.

The chain couples TRBV19 to TRBJ2-2, with TRBD1 as a possible D gene (6 bases). V shed 8 bases and J shed 7 bases, with 14 bases lying between them. The CDR3 has 13 amino acids. Germline assignment: CDR1 LNHDA and CDR2 SQIVND (reference sequence). The CDR3 nucleotides read TGTGCCAGTCAAATACAGGGATACGGGGAGCTGTTTTTT. This translates into CASQIQGYGELFF.

The chain is built from TRBV2 and TRBJ2-3; 10 nucleotides line up with TRBD2. V gave up 6 bases and J gave up 1 base; unmatched junction bases: 4. The CDR3 is made up of 15 amino acids. CDR1 and CDR2 from the germline V gene are SNHLY and FYNNEI. The CDR3 is CASSILAGGTDTQYF. The CDR3 coding sequence is TGTGCCAGCAGCATCCTAGCGGGAGGCACAGATACGCAGTATTTT. Full variable domain (missing parts from reference TRBV2 and TRBJ2-3): EPEVTQTPSHQVTQMGQEVILRCVPISNHLYFYWYRQILGQKVEFLVSFYNNEISEKSEIFDDQFSVERPDGSNFTLKIRSTKLEDSAMYFCASSILAGGTDTQYFGPGTRLTVL.

This CDR3 is CASRLAGGETQYF. CDR3 nucleotides: TGTGCCAGCAGGCTAGCGGGAGGAGAGACCCAGTACTTC. The chain carries TRBV5-4 and TRBJ2-5; 11 positions match TRBD2. CDR1 and CDR2 from the germline V gene are SGHNT and YYREEE (reference sequence). Trimming at V came to 5 bases and at J to 4 bases, leaving 1 base not matched to a gene. The CDR3 runs 13 residues.

The V gene is TRBV9, the J gene TRBJ2-1, with 10 positions matching TRBD2. The germline gives CDR1 SGDLS, CDR2 YYNGEE. This CDR3 comprises 16 residues. Germline trimming cut 0 bases from V and 6 bases from J; bases unmatched to any gene: 6. The CDR3 bases are TGTGCCAGCAGCGTAGGAGCGGGACTAGCGTTCAATGAGCAGTTCTTC. It yields the protein CASSVGAGLAFNEQFF.

This clone is judged medium-sized (0.01 to 0.1%). V gene TRBV5-1 combines with J gene TRBJ2-3; 7 bases are a match to TRBD2. This CDR3 contains 15 residues. In germline, CDR1 is SGHRS, CDR2 YFSETQ. With 1 base clipped from V and 2 bases from J, the junction kept 4 bases outside the gene matches. The CDR3 sequence: CASSLTSVDTDTQYF. The DNA of the CDR3 is TGCGCCAGCAGCTTGACTAGCGTAGACACAGATACGCAGTATTTT. Supplemented by reference TRBV5-1 and TRBJ2-3, the full variable domain reads KAGVTQTPRYLIKTRGQQVTLSCSPISGHRSVSWYQQTPGQGLQFLFEYFSETQRNKGNFPGRFSGRQFSNSRSEMNVSTLELGDSALYLCASSLTSVDTDTQYFGPGTRLTVL.